The 31 T cell receptor beta chains reported below all come from one sample, sequenced in a study of T-cell reconstitution after alpha-beta-depleted transplantation in children. Library preparation (for TCRbeta) was performed with unique molecular identifiers. A single record per CDR3 protein comes from TCRdb applying MiXCR to the PCR reads. The sample includes about 540,000 distinct CDR3 sequences, roughly 27% seen only once; the top ten take approximately 39%. Material: PBMCs, obtained before TCRalphabeta/CD19-depleted stem cell transplant. The receptor set was obtained from a boy in the first two years of life with Wiskott-Aldrich syndrome, due to receive a stem cell transplant.

The chain is built from TRBV29-1 and TRBJ2-4; TRBD2 agrees at 9 bases. The ends lost 5 bases at V and 1 base at J; junction bases unmatched: 15. The germline CDR1 and CDR2 sequences are SQVTM and ANQGSEA. The CDR3 is 18 amino acids. CDR3 in amino acids: CSVYAGLAPLPAKNIQYF. The CDR3 DNA reads TGCAGCGTTTACGCGGGACTAGCTCCTCTGCCGGCCAAAAACATTCAGTACTTC. Variable domain in full (rest from reference TRBV29-1 and TRBJ2-4): SAVISQKPSRDICQRGTSLTIQCQVDSQVTMMFWYRQQPGQSLTLIATANQGSEATYESGFVIDKFPISRPNLTFSTLTVSNMSPEDSSIYLCSVYAGLAPLPAKNIQYFGAGTRLSVL.

This clonotype has just a few counts. One end of the junction does not line up with germline, which may come from a read error. V is TRBV29-1 and J is TRBJ1-1; D is unresolved. The CDR3 runs to 13 residues. Germline V gene data show CDR1 as SQVTM and CDR2 as ANQGSEA. The CDR3 DNA reads TGCAGCGTCGAAGGACCGTTGAACACTGAAGCTTTCTTT. It yields the protein CSVEGPLNTEAFF.

The chain combines TRBV4-2 with TRBJ2-2; TRBD1 might be the D (5 bases). This CDR3 comprises 16 residues. From germline, CDR1 is LGHNA and CDR2 YNFKEQ. Trimming left V 4 bases short and J 0 bases short, with 12 bases between. In nucleotides, the CDR3 is TGTGCCAGCAGCCTCTCGACAGTATCGAACACCGGGGAGCTGTTTTTT. Translation: CASSLSTVSNTGELFF.

This clonotype has a single count. V usage is TRBV5-1 and J usage is TRBJ2-5, with TRBD2 matching over 11 bases. Germline trimming cut 0 bases from V and 4 bases from J; bases unmatched to any gene: 8. There are 17 residues in the CDR3. Germline CDR1 and CDR2: SGHRS and YFSETQ. CDR3 amino acids: CASSLDTTGTSGETQYF. CDR3 DNA: TGCGCCAGCAGCTTGGATACGACCGGGACTAGCGGAGAGACCCAGTACTTC.

The CDR3: CASSYSGAHYNEQFF. The CDR3 region has the DNA TGTGCCAGCAGTTACTCTGGAGCTCACTACAATGAGCAGTTCTTC. This sequence joins TRBV6-5 and TRBJ2-1, with D unclear. Trimming pared 0 bases from V and 3 bases from J, leaving 9 bases between. CDR3 length: 15 residues. CDR1 and CDR2 (germline): MNHEY, SVGAGI.

The chain employs TRBV28 and TRBJ2-5, with 9 bases that match TRBD2. This CDR3 is built from 15 residues. Germline V gene sequence: CDR1 MDHEN, CDR2 SYDVKM. Germline trimming cut 5 bases from V and 2 bases from J; bases unmatched to any gene: 6. This CDR3 is CASSPSGAIQETQYF. The CDR3 nucleotides read TGTGCCAGCAGTCCTAGCGGGGCAATTCAAGAGACCCAGTACTTC. Complete variable domain (other parts from reference TRBV28 and TRBJ2-5): DVKVTQSSRYLVKRTGEKVFLECVQDMDHENMFWYRQDPGLGLRLIYFSYDVKMKEKGDIPEGYSVSREKKERFSLILESASTNQTSMYLCASSPSGAIQETQYFGPGTRLLVL.

This sequence joins TRBV5-5 and TRBJ1-4; TRBD1 aligns across 8 bases. The CDR3 spans 14 residues. The V gene end was trimmed by 7 bases and the J gene end by 8 bases; junction bases not matched to a gene: 10. CDR1 and CDR2 from the germline V gene are SGHKS and YYEKEE (reference sequence). CDR3 amino acids: CASGTGQGGEKLFF. CDR3 sequence (DNA): TGTGCCAGCGGTACAGGACAGGGTGGGGAAAAACTGTTTTTT.

This clonotype was found a few times. The rearrangement links TRBV7-2 to TRBJ2-1; 8 bases line up with TRBD2. This CDR3 has 15 residues. CDR1 and CDR2 (germline): SGHTA, FQGNSA. V gave up 0 bases and J gave up 4 bases; unmatched junction bases: 2. This CDR3 is CASSLARLAYNEQFF. The CDR3 coding sequence is TGTGCCAGCAGCTTAGCGAGACTAGCGTACAATGAGCAGTTCTTC.

The rearrangement joins TRBV6-1 to TRBJ2-2; D possibly uses TRBD1 or TRBD2 (6 bases each). This CDR3 is 17 amino acids long. Trimming cost V 6 bases and J 0 bases, with 17 bases left between them. From germline, CDR1 is MNHNS and CDR2 SASEGT. CDR3 nucleotide sequence: TGTGCCAGCAGCCACGTGGGGGGCCACGCGAACACCGGGGAGCTGTTTTTT. Translated: CASSHVGGHANTGELFF.

This clonotype was picked up a small number of times. The rearrangement uses TRBV9 and TRBJ2-1; 10 bases line up with TRBD2. The junction had 10 bases not matched to a gene; V was cut back by 0 bases and J by 4 bases. CDR1 is SGDLS and CDR2 is YYNGEE in the germline V gene. The CDR3 length is 18 residues. CDR3 in DNA: TGTGCCAGCAGCGTAGGAGCGGGAGGGTTTGGTGGGTACAATGAGCAGTTCTTC. It translates to CASSVGAGGFGGYNEQFF.

This clonotype has more than one count but fewer than ten. This chain links TRBV7-9 with TRBJ2-3; D unclear. Trimming removed 2 bases at V and 8 bases at J, with 20 bases between. The length of the CDR3 is 16 residues. Germline CDR1 is SEHNR and CDR2 is FQNEAQ (reference sequence). The CDR3 DNA follows: TGTGCCAGCAGCTTAAACCCGATCGTTGGCCCAGGTACGCAGTATTTT. It yields the protein CASSLNPIVGPGTQYF.

This clonotype has only a few counts. The CDR3: CASSLYGALSYEQYF. The DNA for the CDR3 is TGTGCCAGCAGCTTGTATGGAGCCCTTTCCTACGAGCAGTACTTC. V is TRBV7-2 and J is TRBJ2-7; D gene ambiguous. The V gene's germline CDR1 is SGHTA and CDR2 FQGNSA. The CDR3 loop spans 15 amino acids. V shed 3 bases and J shed 1 base, with 13 bases lying between them.

This clonotype was counted only a few times. The chain is built from TRBV5-1 and TRBJ2-1; D call uncertain. The CDR3 runs 14 residues. The ends were cut back, 1 base at V and 6 bases at J, with 11 bases in the middle. The V gene's germline CDR1 is SGHRS and CDR2 YFSETQ. The CDR3 DNA reads as TGCGCCAGCAGCTTGTCTTCCGCCATCAATGAGCAGTTCTTC. This encodes CASSLSSAINEQFF.

The V call is TRBV3-1, the J call TRBJ2-1; a weak D match, TRBD1 (6 bases). Germline V lookup: CDR1 LGHDT, CDR2 YNNKEL (reference sequence). The CDR3 length is 13 residues. Trimming took 5 bases from V and 9 from J, leaving 14 bases between them. CDR3 sequence: CASSFYRAGEQFF. The CDR3 DNA is TGTGCCAGCAGCTTTTACAGGGCCGGTGAGCAGTTCTTC.

This clonotype was found a few times. The rearrangement links TRBV27 to TRBJ1-5, with a possible D match to TRBD1 (6 bases). The germline CDR1 and CDR2 sequences are MNHEY and SMNVEV (reference sequence). The V end was cut by 5 bases, the J end by 0 bases, with 20 bases between. CDR3 length: 18 residues. The CDR3 bases are TGTGCCAGCAGTCCATACCCGGGGGGGCCCAGTAGCAATCAGCCCCAGCATTTT. This codes for CASSPYPGGPSSNQPQHF.

The V and J genes are TRBV12-3 or TRBV12-4 and TRBJ2-5, with a tentative D call TRBD1 (6 bases). The V end lost 6 bases, the J end lost 10 bases, and 15 bases lay between the germline ends. The CDR3 runs to 12 residues. For the CDR3, the DNA is TGTGCCAGCAGCCTGACAGGTTCCATCCAGTACTTC. It yields the protein CASSLTGSIQYF.

The genes are TRBV7-9 and TRBJ2-4; no firm D call. CDR3 size: 14 residues. Germline CDR1 reads SEHNR; CDR2 reads FQNEAQ (reference sequence). The V gene lost 4 bases and the J gene lost 8 bases, with 15 bases spanning the gap. DNA for the CDR3: TGTGCCAGCAGCTCAGATACACGGTTGGACATTCAGTACTTC. Encoded protein: CASSSDTRLDIQYF.

This clonotype was counted a few times. This chain joins TRBV20-1 and TRBJ2-7; D is possibly TRBD2 (6 bases). With 6 bases removed from V and 0 bases from J, the gap between germline ends came to 15 bases. Germline V gives CDR1 DFQATT, CDR2 SNEGSKA (reference sequence). The CDR3 totals 14 residues. CDR3 region: CSADRLGSSYEQYF. The CDR3 coding sequence is TGCAGTGCGGATAGACTAGGGAGCTCCTACGAGCAGTACTTC.

The gene calls are TRBV20-1 and TRBJ2-3; 8 bases align to TRBD2. This CDR3 comprises 12 residues. Unmatched junction bases numbered 11, after V lost 3 bases and J lost 15 bases. Germline loops: CDR1 DFQATT, CDR2 SNEGSKA (reference sequence). Here the CDR3 reads CSASQPSGSPYF. The CDR3 region has the DNA TGCAGTGCTAGTCAACCTAGCGGGTCCCCCTATTTT.

This clonotype was picked up a small number of times. The chain recombines TRBV5-1 with TRBJ2-3, with D unclear. This CDR3 is built from 14 residues. In germline, CDR1 is SGHRS, CDR2 YFSETQ. Trimming left V 2 bases short and J 2 bases short, with 9 bases between. In nucleotides, the CDR3 is TGCGCCAGCAGCTTACAGAGTTACACAGATACGCAGTATTTT. Residues: CASSLQSYTDTQYF.

The CDR3 reads CSARVRREIDTEAFF. CDR3 bases: TGCAGTGCTAGAGTACGCAGGGAGATAGACACTGAAGCTTTCTTT. The chain combines TRBV20-1 with TRBJ1-1; D is perhaps TRBD1 (5 bases). CDR3 length: 15 amino acids. Per the germline V gene, CDR1 is DFQATT and CDR2 is SNEGSKA (reference sequence). The V end lost 1 base, the J end lost 3 bases, and 15 bases lay between the germline ends.

This clonotype came up a few times. The V call is TRBV7-2, the J call TRBJ1-1; D call uncertain. CDR1 and CDR2 (germline): SGHTA, FQGNSA. Trimming stripped 6 bases from V and 1 base from J, with 15 bases between. CDR3 length: 15 amino acids. The CDR3 DNA is TGTGCCAGCAGAAAAGGCGCGGAGTGGAACACTGAAGCTTTCTTT. Amino acids: CASRKGAEWNTEAFF.

This clonotype appeared a few times. The chain joins TRBV7-2 to TRBJ2-6, with D possibly being TRBD2 (5 bases). The CDR3 is 17 residues long. Germline CDR1 is SGHTA and CDR2 is FQGNSA. Trimming pared 5 bases from V and 0 bases from J, leaving 14 bases between. Written as DNA, the CDR3 is TGTGCCAGCAGCCTGACGGCCGGGAACTCTGGGGCCAACGTCCTGACTTTC. Translation: CASSLTAGNSGANVLTF.

The chain recombines TRBV6-2 or TRBV6-3 with TRBJ2-5, with D maybe TRBD1 (5 bases). Germline V gene lookup returns CDR1 MNHEY and CDR2 SVGEGT. Deletions cut 2 bases from V and 2 bases from J, with 18 bases between. The CDR3 is 17 amino acids. The CDR3 loop reads CASSYLLGAPVQETQYF. The DNA of the CDR3 is TGTGCCAGCAGTTACCTCCTTGGGGCGCCAGTTCAAGAGACCCAGTACTTC.

CDR3 sequence reads: CASSLETFGVLFF. DNA of the CDR3: TGCGCCAGCAGCTTGGAGACGTTCGGAGTACTGTTTTTT. The gene calls are TRBV5-1 and TRBJ1-4; D gene uncertain. The CDR3 has 13 amino acids. CDR1 is SGHRS, CDR2 YFSETQ, per germline. V lost 0 bases to trimming and J lost 13 bases, with 13 bases between them.

The rearrangement links TRBV5-1 to TRBJ2-1, with 9 bases aligning to TRBD2. Germline loops: CDR1 SGHRS, CDR2 YFSETQ. V was pared by 3 bases and J by 6 bases, with 10 bases of the junction left unmatched. There are 16 residues in the CDR3. In DNA, the CDR3 is TGCGCCAGCAGCTCCCAATTAGCGGGAGCGCGCAATGAGCAGTTCTTC. It specifies CASSSQLAGARNEQFF.

V usage is TRBV10-3 and J usage is TRBJ2-3; tentatively, D is TRBD2 (6 bases). Trimming cost V 3 bases and J 4 bases, with 17 bases left between them. Germline V CDR1 and CDR2: ENHRY, SYGVKD. The CDR3 contains 16 residues. The CDR3 loop is CAISEFSGTIADTQYF. CDR3 bases: TGTGCCATCAGTGAATTTAGCGGAACAATAGCAGATACGCAGTATTTT.

This clonotype was picked up many times. This chain uses TRBV3-1 with TRBJ1-5; D might be TRBD1 (5 bases). CDR3 length: 14 amino acids. Germline lookup yields CDR1 LGHDT and CDR2 YNNKEL (reference sequence). Trimming cost V 3 bases and J 2 bases, with 8 bases left between them. The CDR3 nucleotides are TGTGCCAGCAGCCAGGGGGGAGGCAATCAGCCCCAGCATTTT. It encodes CASSQGGGNQPQHF.

The chain has TRBV18 and TRBJ2-5; D uncertain. The germline V gene has CDR1 KGHSH and CDR2 LQKENI. Trimming cost V 1 base and J 5 bases, with 23 bases left between them. The CDR3 spans 18 residues. CDR3 in DNA: TGTGCCAGCTCACCACTTTCGTTAGGGCGAAGGCGCTTGGAGACCCAGTACTTC. Its protein product is CASSPLSLGRRRLETQYF.

V and J are TRBV5-1 and TRBJ2-3; 11 bases are a match to TRBD2. CDR1 SGHRS and CDR2 YFSETQ come from the germline V gene. J was trimmed by 1 base and V by 2 bases; bases with no gene match: 15. The CDR3 sequence is 20 residues long. The CDR3 bases are TGCGCCAGCAGCTTCAAGCCAGGGGCGACTAGCGGGATTCGCACAGATACGCAGTATTTT. It specifies CASSFKPGATSGIRTDTQYF.

Only a few counts were recorded for this clonotype. The rearrangement links TRBV29-1 to TRBJ2-5; D remains ambiguous. Germline V gene data show CDR1 as SQVTM and CDR2 as ANQGSEA. The CDR3 has 12 amino acids. Trimming took 4 bases from V and 1 from J, leaving 7 bases between them. CDR3 nucleotides: TGCAGCGTTGGTGTGAGCCAAGAGACCCAGTACTTC. As protein: CSVGVSQETQYF.